This T cell receptor beta chain came from a study of control samples from healthy donors and cancer patients. Some clones are missing from TCRdb's copy, which holds only in-frame ones; the method was immunoSEQ multiplex PCR. The sample contains more than 50,000 clones, approximately 85% of which appear only once. V lost 0 bases, J lost 1 base, and 11 bases lay in between. CDR1 is SGDLS, CDR2 YYNGEE, per germline. The CDR3 loop spans 16 amino acids. This clone has just a few counts. The chain couples TRBV9 to TRBJ2-1; tentatively, D is TRBD1 or TRBD2 (6 bases each). Sequencing was carried out using blood. This receptor was taken from a man over 45 in good health. The CDR3 here is CASSVGGGQSYNEQFF. For the CDR3, the DNA is TGTGCCAGCAGCGTAGGGGGAGGACAGTCCTACAATGAGCAGTTCTTC.